A single T cell receptor (beta chain) is shown here with its context. Its antigen is still unknown. The data belong to a study of cytomegalovirus exposure and HLA in healthy donors. There are 15 residues in the CDR3. Germline trimming cut 4 bases from V and 5 bases from J; bases unmatched to any gene: 6. Germline lookup yields CDR1 LGHNA and CDR2 YNFKEQ. Study observations and caveats: Under in vitro conditions, three CMV-associated chains were confirmed as specific for CMV antigens.

With 60 Vbeta and 13 Jbeta primers, the PCR was carried out. Only in-frame clones appear in the TCRdb table, and some are missing; sequencing was by immunoSEQ multiplex PCR. The table records about 110,000 clones, 70% to 85% of them present only once. The sequence came from a male donor in good health and CMV-seronegative. This chain uses TRBV4-2 with TRBJ2-2; TRBD2 aligns across 8 bases. The source material was PBMCs. CDR3 nucleotide sequence: TGTGCCAGCAGCCCGGGGGGGGCCAGGACCGGGGAGCTGTTTTTT. Protein: CASSPGGARTGELFF.